The entry below gives a single TCR beta chain sequence along with its context. The Seattle patients joined while their infection was active and were tracked longitudinally afterward. The data originate from a study of blood T cell repertoires in COVID-19. About the research overall: The cDNA or gDNA used as material had been derived from T cells, B-cell-depleted T cells, or PBMCs.

V dropped 5 bases and J dropped 4; count of bases not matched to a gene: 10. CDR1 SGHTA and CDR2 FQGNSA come from the germline V gene. CDR3 length: 15 amino acids. Using immunoSEQ multiplex PCR, the repertoire was profiled, and TCRdb retains in-frame clones only, with some absent. The repertoire has 200,000 or so clones, 90% of them found once; the top ten carry 2.7%. The receptor was isolated from a man aged 25 to 40 with COVID-19, enrolled during active disease. The gene calls are TRBV7-2 and TRBJ2-5; 7 positions match TRBD1. Sequencing used peripheral blood. The CDR3 spells CASSGQGQLRETQYF. The CDR3 DNA reads as TGTGCCAGCAGCGGCCAGGGACAGCTCCGAGAGACCCAGTACTTC.